This T cell receptor beta chain is drawn from a study of monozygotic twins with inflammatory bowel disease. General observations from the study: Among IBD patients, fewer clonotypes were shared with others than among healthy twins, especially with disease activity.

Remarks on this clonotype: Antigen unknown.

TCRdb reprocessed the 5' RACE reads and keeps a single row for each CDR3 protein, giving no DNA. This repertoire includes about 300,000 distinct CDR3 sequences. Blood samples of around 2.5 ml were drawn from every donor. This CDR3 spans 15 amino acids. CDR1 DFQATT and CDR2 SNEGSKA come from the germline V gene (reference sequence). The rearrangement links TRBV20-1 to TRBJ1-2; TCRdb names TRBD1, which stays unverified in the absence of DNA. The sample consisted of blood. This TCR came from a human donor with ulcerative colitis or Crohn's disease, or a healthy co-twin of an affected twin (not recorded which). The chain's CDR3 is CSARPRTELNYGYTF.